This TCR beta chain originates from a study of T cell responses to AZD1222 COVID-19 vaccine. The study's findings and limits: With two AZD1222 doses given, Spike-specific TCR breadth and depth both rose. Donors skewed white British and female; clonal diversity was possibly underestimated. Baseline serology detected seropositivity in only a handful of AZD1222 recipients.

Germline V lookup: CDR1 LGHNA, CDR2 YSLEER. This CDR3 is 14 amino acids long. Trimming cost V 4 bases and J 5 bases, with 11 bases left between them. Some clones are missing from TCRdb's copy, which holds only in-frame ones; the method was immunoSEQ multiplex PCR. The table has around 170,000 clones, about 93% seen once. Points on this clone: The antigen is undetermined.

The input for sequencing was peripheral blood, taken 28 days after the second AZD1222 dose. This clonotype originated in an adult who received the AZD1222 COVID-19 vaccine. This chain connects TRBV4-3 to TRBJ2-2, with D perhaps matching TRBD2 (5 bases). The CDR3 reads CASSPGSVTGELFF. The CDR3 nucleotides read TGCGCCAGCAGCCCGGGGTCCGTAACCGGGGAGCTGTTTTTT.